These 8 T cell receptor beta chains were all obtained from the same sample, sequenced in a study of regulatory T cells in long-lasting Graves disease. CDR3 regions were amplified by Arm-PCR using iRepertoire HTBI primers to build TCR beta libraries. TCRdb re-called the multiplex PCR reads with MiXCR, one entry per CDR3 protein. The sample holds hundreds of thousands of distinct CDR3 sequences, 20% to 25% seen once. Time point given: persistent/refractory GD, antithyroid drugs over 5 years with positive TRAb. TCR sequences were obtained from RNA taken from PBMCs. The source was peripheral blood mononuclear cells (PBMCs), collected when the disease was refractory, from a patient treated with antithyroid drugs. These receptors originate from a female donor with Graves disease.

This clonotype has at least ten counts. The chain combines TRBV7-2 with TRBJ1-4; possible D gene TRBD1, 5 bases. Germline V CDR1 and CDR2: SGHTA, FQGNSA. Trimming stripped 0 bases from V and 4 bases from J, with 6 bases between. This CDR3 contains 14 residues. CDR3 loop: CASSLARDNEKLFF. As DNA, the CDR3 is TGTGCCAGCAGCTTAGCCAGGGATAATGAAAAACTGTTTTTT. Full variable domain (rest looked up from reference TRBV7-2 and TRBJ1-4): GAGVSQSPSNKVTEKGKDVELRCDPISGHTALYWYRQSLGQGLEFLIYFQGNSAPDKSGLPSDRFSAERTGGSVSTLTIQRTQQEDSAVYLCASSLARDNEKLFFGSGTQLSVL.

This clonotype has at least ten counts. This chain uses TRBV11-3 with TRBJ2-2; D not certain. With 0 bases removed from V and 8 bases from J, the gap between germline ends came to 13 bases. The germline CDR1 and CDR2 sequences are SGHNT and YENEEA. The CDR3 is 15 amino acids. The DNA of the CDR3 is TGTGCCAGCAGCTTAGAACCGGTGGTCGAAGGGGAGCTGTTTTTT. Its protein product is CASSLEPVVEGELFF. Full variable domain (remainder filled in from reference TRBV11-3 and TRBJ2-2): EAGVVQSPRYKIIEKKQPVAFWCNPISGHNTLYWYLQNLGQGPELLIRYENEEAVDDSQLPKDRFSAERLKGVDSTLKIQPAELGDSAVYLCASSLEPVVEGELFFGEGSRLTVL.

This clonotype was found a few times. The chain uses TRBV5-6 and TRBJ1-2; 7 bases agree with TRBD1. The germline V gene has CDR1 SGHDT and CDR2 YYEEEE. The ends lost 3 bases at V and 3 bases at J; junction bases unmatched: 5. This CDR3 spans 14 amino acids. The CDR3 nucleotides are TGTGCCAGCAGCTCCCTCACAGGGGACTATGGCTACACCTTC. It is translated as CASSSLTGDYGYTF.

On this clonotype: Just one base apart from a much larger clone, this may be a read error. V is TRBV11-2 and J is TRBJ2-7; 11 positions agree with TRBD2. The CDR3 spans 15 residues. The germline gives CDR1 SGHAT, CDR2 FQNNGV. The CDR3 here is CASSLGSGRAAEQCF. The CDR3 DNA sequence: TGTGCCAGCAGCTTAGGTAGCGGGAGGGCTGCCGAGCAGTGCTTC.

Remarks on this clonotype: A much larger clone sits a single nucleotide away, making a read error possible. The genes are TRBV6-1 and TRBJ1-1, with 7 bases aligning to TRBD1. Germline V gives CDR1 MNHNS, CDR2 SASEGT. The CDR3 has 15 residues. For the CDR3, the DNA is TGTGCCAGCGGTGAGGCTGGGGTGACAGGGAGGGAAGCTTTCTTT. Its protein is CASGEAGVTGREAFF.

J is TRBJ1-2 and V is TRBV19, with D possibly matching TRBD1 (5 bases). This CDR3 is 12 amino acids long. The germline V gene encodes CDR1 LNHDA and CDR2 SQIVND (reference sequence). The V end was cut by 8 bases, the J end by 2 bases, with 9 bases between. CDR3 sequence reads: CASDAGNYGYTF. In DNA form, the CDR3 reads TGTGCCAGTGATGCAGGGAACTATGGCTACACCTTC.

This clonotype was found many times. The V and J genes are TRBV11-2 and TRBJ2-5; possibly TRBD1 or TRBD2 for D (6 bases each). The CDR3 is made up of 15 amino acids. Germline loops: CDR1 SGHAT, CDR2 FQNNGV. With 4 bases removed from V and 7 bases from J, the gap between germline ends came to 19 bases. CDR3 sequence: CASSYLQGLLGTQYF. As DNA, the CDR3 is TGTGCCAGCAGCTACCTACAGGGACTGTTGGGGACCCAGTACTTC.

This clonotype was detected many times. The rearrangement links TRBV12-3 or TRBV12-4 to TRBJ2-5, with 7 bases lining up with TRBD2. V lost 4 bases to trimming and J lost 4 bases; unmatched junction nucleotides: 6. This CDR3 has 14 residues. The CDR3 is CASSSERDRETQYF. The CDR3 region has the DNA TGTGCCAGCAGTTCCGAGCGGGATAGAGAGACCCAGTACTTC.